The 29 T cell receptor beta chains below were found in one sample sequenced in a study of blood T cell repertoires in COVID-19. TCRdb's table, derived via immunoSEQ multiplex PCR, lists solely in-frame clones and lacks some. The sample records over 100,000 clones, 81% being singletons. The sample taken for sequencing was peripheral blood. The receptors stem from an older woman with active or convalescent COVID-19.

This CDR3 reads CSAPASGGLEQFF. Written as DNA, the CDR3 is TGCAGCGCACCTGCAAGTGGGGGCCTTGAGCAGTTCTTC. The chain recombines TRBV29-1 with TRBJ2-1, with D possibly being TRBD1 (6 bases). The germline gives CDR1 SQVTM, CDR2 ANQGSEA. Trimming shortened V by 7 bases and J by 9 bases, and 19 bases separated the two germline ends. This CDR3 has 13 amino acids.

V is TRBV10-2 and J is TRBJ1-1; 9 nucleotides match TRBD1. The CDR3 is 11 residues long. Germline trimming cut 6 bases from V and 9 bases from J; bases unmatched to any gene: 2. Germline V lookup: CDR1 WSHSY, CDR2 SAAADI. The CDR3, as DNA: TGCGCCAGCAGACAGGGGGCGCAAGCTTTCTTT. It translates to CASRQGAQAFF.

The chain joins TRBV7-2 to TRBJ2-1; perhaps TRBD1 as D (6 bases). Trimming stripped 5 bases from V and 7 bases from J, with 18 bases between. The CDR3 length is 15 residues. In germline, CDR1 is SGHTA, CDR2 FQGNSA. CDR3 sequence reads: CASSHGLSQGNEQFF. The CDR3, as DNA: TGTGCCAGCAGCCACGGGCTGTCACAGGGTAATGAGCAGTTCTTC.

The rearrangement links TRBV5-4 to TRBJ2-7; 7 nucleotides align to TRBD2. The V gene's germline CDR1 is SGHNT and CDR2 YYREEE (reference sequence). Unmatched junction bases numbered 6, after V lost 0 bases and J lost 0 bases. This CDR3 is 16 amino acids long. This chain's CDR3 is CASSLAASGPSYEQYF. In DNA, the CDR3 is TGTGCCAGCAGCTTGGCGGCTAGCGGTCCCTCCTACGAGCAGTACTTC.

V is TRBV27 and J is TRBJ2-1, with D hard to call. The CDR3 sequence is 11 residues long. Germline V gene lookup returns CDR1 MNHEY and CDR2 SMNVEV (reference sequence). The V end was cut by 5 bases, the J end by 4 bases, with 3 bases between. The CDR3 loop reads CASSLYNEQFF. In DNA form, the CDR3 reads TGTGCCAGCAGTCTGTACAATGAGCAGTTCTTC.

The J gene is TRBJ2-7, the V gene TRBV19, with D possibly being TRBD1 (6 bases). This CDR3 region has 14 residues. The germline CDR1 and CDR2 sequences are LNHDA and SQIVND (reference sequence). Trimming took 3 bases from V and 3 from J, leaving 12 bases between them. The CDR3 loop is CASSIGQGHYEQYF. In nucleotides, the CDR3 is TGTGCCAGTAGTATTGGGCAGGGACACTACGAGCAGTACTTC.

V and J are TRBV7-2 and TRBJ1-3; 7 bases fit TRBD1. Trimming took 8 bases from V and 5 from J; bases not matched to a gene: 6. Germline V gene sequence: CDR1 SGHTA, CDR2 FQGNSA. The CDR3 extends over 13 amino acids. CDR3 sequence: CASGGQSRNTIYF. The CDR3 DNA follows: TGTGCCAGCGGGGGACAGTCGAGAAACACCATATATTTT.

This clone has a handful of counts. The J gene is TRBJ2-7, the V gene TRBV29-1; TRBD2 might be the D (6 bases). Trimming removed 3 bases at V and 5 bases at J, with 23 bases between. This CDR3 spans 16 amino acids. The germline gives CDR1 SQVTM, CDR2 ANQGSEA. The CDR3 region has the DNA TGCAGCGTTGATCGGTTGGGGGGAGGCGCTAGGAACGAGCAGTACTTC. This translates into CSVDRLGGGARNEQYF.

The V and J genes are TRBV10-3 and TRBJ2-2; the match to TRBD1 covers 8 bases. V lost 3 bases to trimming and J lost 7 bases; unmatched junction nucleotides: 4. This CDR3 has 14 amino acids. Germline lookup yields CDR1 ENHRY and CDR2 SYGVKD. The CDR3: CAISEGQGVGELFF. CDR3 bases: TGTGCCATCAGTGAAGGACAGGGAGTCGGGGAGCTGTTTTTT.

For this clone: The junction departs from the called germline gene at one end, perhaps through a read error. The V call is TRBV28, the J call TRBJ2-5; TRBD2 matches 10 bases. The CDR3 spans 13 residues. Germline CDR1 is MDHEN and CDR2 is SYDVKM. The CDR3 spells CATRRTGSGLADF. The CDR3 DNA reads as TGTGCCACCCGCCGGACAGGGTCCGGACTAGCGGACTTC.

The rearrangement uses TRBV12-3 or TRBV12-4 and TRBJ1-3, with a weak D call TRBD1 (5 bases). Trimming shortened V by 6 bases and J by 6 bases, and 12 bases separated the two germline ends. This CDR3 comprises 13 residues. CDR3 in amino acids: CASSPGLQNTIYF. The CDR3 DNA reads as TGTGCCAGCAGCCCGGGACTCCAAAACACCATATATTTT.

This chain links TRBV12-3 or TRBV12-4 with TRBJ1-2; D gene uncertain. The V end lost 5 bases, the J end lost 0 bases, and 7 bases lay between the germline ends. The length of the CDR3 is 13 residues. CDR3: CASSPHPNYGYTF. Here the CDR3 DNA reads TGTGCCAGCAGTCCACATCCTAACTATGGCTACACCTTC.

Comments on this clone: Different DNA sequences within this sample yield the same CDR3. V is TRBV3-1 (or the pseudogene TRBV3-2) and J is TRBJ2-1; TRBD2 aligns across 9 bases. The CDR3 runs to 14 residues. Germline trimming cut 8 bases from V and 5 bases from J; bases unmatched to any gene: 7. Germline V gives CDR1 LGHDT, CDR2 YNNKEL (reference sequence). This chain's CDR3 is CASSTSGRNNEQFF. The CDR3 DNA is TGTGCCAGCTCTACTAGCGGGCGAAACAATGAGCAGTTCTTC.

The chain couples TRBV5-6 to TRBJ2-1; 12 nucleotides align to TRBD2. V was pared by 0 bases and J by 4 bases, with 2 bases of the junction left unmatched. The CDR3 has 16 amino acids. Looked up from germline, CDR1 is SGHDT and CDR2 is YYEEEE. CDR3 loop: CASSLGLAGEYNEQFF. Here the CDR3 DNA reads TGTGCCAGCAGCTTGGGACTAGCGGGAGAGTACAATGAGCAGTTCTTC. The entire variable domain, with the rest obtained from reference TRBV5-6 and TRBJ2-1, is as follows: DAGVTQSPTHLIKTRGQQVTLRCSPKSGHDTVSWYQQALGQGPQFIFQYYEEEERQRGNFPDRFSGHQFPNYSSELNVNALLLGDSALYLCASSLGLAGEYNEQFFGPGTRLTVL.

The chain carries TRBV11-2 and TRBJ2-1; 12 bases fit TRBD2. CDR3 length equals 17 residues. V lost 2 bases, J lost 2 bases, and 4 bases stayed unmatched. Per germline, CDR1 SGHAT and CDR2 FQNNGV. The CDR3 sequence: CASSLRLAGAPYNEQFF. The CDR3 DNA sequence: TGTGCCAGCAGCTTAAGACTAGCGGGGGCTCCCTACAATGAGCAGTTCTTC.

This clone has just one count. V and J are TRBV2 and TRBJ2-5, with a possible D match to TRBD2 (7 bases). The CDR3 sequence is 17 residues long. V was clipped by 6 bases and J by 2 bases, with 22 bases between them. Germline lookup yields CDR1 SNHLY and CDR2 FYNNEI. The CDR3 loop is CASSSPFGGGHQETQYF. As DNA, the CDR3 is TGTGCCAGCAGCTCCCCCTTTGGGGGGGGGCATCAAGAGACCCAGTACTTC.

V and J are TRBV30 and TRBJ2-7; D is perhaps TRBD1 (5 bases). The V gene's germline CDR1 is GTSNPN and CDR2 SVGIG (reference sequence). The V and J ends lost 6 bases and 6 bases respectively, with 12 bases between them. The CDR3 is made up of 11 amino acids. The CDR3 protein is CACQGQGEQYF. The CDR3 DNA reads TGTGCCTGCCAAGGGCAGGGCGAGCAGTACTTC.

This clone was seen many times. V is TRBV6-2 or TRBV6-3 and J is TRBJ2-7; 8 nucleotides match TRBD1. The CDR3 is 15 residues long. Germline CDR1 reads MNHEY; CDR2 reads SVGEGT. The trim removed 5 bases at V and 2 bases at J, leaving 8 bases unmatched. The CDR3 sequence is CASSQRDRPPYEQYF. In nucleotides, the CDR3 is TGTGCCAGCAGTCAACGGGACAGGCCTCCCTACGAGCAGTACTTC.

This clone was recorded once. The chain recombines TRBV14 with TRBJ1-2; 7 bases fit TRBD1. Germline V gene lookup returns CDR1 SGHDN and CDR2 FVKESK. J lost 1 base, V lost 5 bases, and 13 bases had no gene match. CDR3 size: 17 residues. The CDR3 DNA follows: TGTGCCAGCAGCTCGTTGGGACAGTCACCAGTTAACTATGGCTACACCTTC. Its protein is CASSSLGQSPVNYGYTF.

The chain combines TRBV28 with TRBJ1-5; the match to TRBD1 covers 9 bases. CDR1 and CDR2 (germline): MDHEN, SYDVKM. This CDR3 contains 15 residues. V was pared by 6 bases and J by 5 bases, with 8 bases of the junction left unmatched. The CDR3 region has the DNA TGTGCCAGCAGACCCGGGACAGGGCTAGATCAGCCCCAGCATTTT. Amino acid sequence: CASRPGTGLDQPQHF.

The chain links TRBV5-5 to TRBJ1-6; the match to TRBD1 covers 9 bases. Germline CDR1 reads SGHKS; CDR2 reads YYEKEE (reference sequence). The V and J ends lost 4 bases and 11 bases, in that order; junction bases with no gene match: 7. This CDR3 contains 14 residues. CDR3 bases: TGTGCCAGCAGCACGGACAGGGGAATGCCACCCCTCCACTTT. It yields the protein CASSTDRGMPPLHF.

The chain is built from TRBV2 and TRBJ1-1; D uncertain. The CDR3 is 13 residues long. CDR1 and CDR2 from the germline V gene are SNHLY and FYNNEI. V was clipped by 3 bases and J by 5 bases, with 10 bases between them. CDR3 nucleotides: TGTGCCAGCAGTGACCTTAGAGGGACTGAAGCTTTCTTT. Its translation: CASSDLRGTEAFF.

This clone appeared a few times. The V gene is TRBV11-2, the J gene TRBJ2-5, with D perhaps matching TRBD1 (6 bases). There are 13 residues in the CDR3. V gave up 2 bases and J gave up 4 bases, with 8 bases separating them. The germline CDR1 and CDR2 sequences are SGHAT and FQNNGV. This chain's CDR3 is CASSLWGRETQYF. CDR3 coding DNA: TGTGCCAGCAGCTTATGGGGGCGAGAGACCCAGTACTTC.

The CDR3 is CASSYGQSNEKLFF. DNA of the CDR3: TGTGCCAGCAGTTACGGGCAGAGTAATGAAAAACTGTTTTTT. The chain links TRBV6-5 to TRBJ1-4; unclear D gene. The CDR3 loop spans 14 amino acids. Trimming stripped 2 bases from V and 4 bases from J, with 8 bases between. Germline V gene data show CDR1 as MNHEY and CDR2 as SVGAGI.

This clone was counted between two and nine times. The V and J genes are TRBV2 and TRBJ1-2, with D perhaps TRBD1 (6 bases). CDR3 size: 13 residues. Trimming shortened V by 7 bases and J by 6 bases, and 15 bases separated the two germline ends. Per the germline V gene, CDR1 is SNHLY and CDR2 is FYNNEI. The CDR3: CASNLQGSHGYTF. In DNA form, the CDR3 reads TGTGCCAGCAATTTACAGGGAAGCCATGGCTACACCTTC.

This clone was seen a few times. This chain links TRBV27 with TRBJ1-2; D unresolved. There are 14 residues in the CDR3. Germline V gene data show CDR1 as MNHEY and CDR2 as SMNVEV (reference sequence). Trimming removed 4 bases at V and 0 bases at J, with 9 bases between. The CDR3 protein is CASSSRDTNYGYTF. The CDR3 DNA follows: TGTGCCAGCAGTTCCCGGGATACTAACTATGGCTACACCTTC.

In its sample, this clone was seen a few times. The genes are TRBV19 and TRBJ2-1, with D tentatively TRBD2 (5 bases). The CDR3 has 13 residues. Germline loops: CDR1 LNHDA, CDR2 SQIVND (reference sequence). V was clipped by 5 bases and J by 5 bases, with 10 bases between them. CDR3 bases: TGTGCCAGTAGTTCATACGGGAACAATGAGCAGTTCTTC. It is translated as CASSSYGNNEQFF.

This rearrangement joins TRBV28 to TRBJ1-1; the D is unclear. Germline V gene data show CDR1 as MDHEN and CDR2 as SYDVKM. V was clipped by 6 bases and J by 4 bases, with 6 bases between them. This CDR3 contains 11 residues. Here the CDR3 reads CASSPGTEAFF. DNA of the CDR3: TGTGCCAGCAGCCCCGGCACTGAAGCTTTCTTT.

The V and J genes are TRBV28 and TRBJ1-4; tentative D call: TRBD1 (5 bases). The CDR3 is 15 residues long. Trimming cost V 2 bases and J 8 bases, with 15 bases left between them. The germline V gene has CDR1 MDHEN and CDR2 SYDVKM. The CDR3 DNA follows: TGTGCCAGCAGTTTACTAGGTACAGGAGGGGAAAAACTGTTTTTT. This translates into CASSLLGTGGEKLFF.